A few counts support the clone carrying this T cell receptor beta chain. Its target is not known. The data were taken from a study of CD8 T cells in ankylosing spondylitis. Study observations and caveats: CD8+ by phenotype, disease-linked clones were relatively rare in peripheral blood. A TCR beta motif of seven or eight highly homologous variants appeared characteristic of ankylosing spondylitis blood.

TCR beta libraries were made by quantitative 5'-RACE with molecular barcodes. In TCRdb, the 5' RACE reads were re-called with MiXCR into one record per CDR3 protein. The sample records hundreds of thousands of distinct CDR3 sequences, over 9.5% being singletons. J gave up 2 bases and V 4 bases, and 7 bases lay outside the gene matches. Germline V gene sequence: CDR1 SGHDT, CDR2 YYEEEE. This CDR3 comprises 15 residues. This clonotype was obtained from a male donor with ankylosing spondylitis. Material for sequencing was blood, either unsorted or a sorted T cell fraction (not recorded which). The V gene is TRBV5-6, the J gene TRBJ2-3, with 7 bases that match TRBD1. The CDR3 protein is CASSPGDSFTDTQYF. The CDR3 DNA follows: TGTGCCAGCAGCCCTGGGGACAGTTTCACAGATACGCAGTATTTT.